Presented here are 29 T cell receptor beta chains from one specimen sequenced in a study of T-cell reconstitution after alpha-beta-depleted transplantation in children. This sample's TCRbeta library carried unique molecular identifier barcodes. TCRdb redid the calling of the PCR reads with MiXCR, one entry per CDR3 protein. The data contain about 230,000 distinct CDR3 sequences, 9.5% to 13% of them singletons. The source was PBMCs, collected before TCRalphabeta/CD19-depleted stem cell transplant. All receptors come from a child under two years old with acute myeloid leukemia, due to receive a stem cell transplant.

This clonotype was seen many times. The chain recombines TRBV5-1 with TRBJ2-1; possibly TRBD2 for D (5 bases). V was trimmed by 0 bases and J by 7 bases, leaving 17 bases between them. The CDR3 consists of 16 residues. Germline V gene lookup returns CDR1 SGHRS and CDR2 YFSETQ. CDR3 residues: CASSLAIKNPGNEQFF. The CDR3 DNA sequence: TGCGCCAGCAGCTTGGCAATAAAAAATCCGGGGAATGAGCAGTTCTTC.

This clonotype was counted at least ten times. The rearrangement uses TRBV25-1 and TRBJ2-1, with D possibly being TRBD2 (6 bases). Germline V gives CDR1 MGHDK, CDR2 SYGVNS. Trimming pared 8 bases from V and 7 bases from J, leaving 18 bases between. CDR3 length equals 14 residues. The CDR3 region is CASSPPGVGNEQFF. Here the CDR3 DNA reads TGTGCCAGCTCTCCACCGGGGGTTGGGAATGAGCAGTTCTTC. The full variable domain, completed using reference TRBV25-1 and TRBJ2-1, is EADIYQTPRYLVIGTGKKITLECSQTMGHDKMYWYQQDPGMELHLIHYSYGVNSTEKGDLSSESTVSRIRTEHFPLTLESARPSHTSQYLCASSPPGVGNEQFFGPGTRLTVL.

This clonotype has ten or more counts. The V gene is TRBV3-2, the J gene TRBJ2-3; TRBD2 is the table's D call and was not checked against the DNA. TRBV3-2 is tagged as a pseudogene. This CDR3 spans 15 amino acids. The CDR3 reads CASKYSGSSTDTQYF. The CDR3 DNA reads TGTGCCAGCAAGTATAGCGGGAGTAGCACAGATACGCAGTATTTT.

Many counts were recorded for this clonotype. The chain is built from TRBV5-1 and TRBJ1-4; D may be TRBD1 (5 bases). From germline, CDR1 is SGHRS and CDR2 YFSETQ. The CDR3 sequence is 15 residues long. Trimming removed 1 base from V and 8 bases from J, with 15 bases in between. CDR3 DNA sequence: TGCGCCAGCAGCTTGAAAACGGGCGGGGGAGAAAAACTGTTTTTT. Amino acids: CASSLKTGGGEKLFF.

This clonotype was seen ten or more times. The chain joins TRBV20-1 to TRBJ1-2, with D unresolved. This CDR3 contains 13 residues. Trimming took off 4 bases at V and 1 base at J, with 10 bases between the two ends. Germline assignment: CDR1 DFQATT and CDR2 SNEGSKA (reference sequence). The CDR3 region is CSATELHNYGYTF. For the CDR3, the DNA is TGCAGTGCTACAGAACTGCATAACTATGGCTACACCTTC.

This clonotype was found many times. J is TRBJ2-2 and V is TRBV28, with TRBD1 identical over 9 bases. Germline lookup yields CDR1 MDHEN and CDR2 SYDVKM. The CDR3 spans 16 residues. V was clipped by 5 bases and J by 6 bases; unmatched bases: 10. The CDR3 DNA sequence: TGTGCCAGCAGTACACCGGGACAGGGTATCGCCGGGGAGCTGTTTTTT. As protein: CASSTPGQGIAGELFF. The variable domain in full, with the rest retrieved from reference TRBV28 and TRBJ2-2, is DVKVTQSSRYLVKRTGEKVFLECVQDMDHENMFWYRQDPGLGLRLIYFSYDVKMKEKGDIPEGYSVSREKKERFSLILESASTNQTSMYLCASSTPGQGIAGELFFGEGSRLTVL.

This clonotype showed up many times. The chain's CDR3 is CASSTGTGRYEQYF. For the CDR3, the DNA is TGCGCCAGCAGCACAGGGACAGGGAGGTACGAGCAGTACTTC. This chain connects TRBV5-1 to TRBJ2-7; 9 nucleotides line up with TRBD1. Trimming at V came to 4 bases and at J to 4 bases, leaving 6 bases not matched to a gene. The CDR3 covers 14 residues. From germline, CDR1 is SGHRS and CDR2 YFSETQ. Looking up the rest from reference TRBV5-1 and TRBJ2-7 gives the full variable domain: KAGVTQTPRYLIKTRGQQVTLSCSPISGHRSVSWYQQTPGQGLQFLFEYFSETQRNKGNFPGRFSGRQFSNSRSEMNVSTLELGDSALYLCASSTGTGRYEQYFGPGTRLTVT.

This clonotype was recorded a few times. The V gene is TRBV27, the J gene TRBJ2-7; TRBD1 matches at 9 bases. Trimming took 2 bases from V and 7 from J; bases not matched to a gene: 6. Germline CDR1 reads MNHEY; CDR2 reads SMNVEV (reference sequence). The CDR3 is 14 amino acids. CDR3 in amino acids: CASSLTGTGREQYF. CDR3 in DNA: TGTGCCAGCAGTTTAACAGGGACAGGGCGGGAGCAGTACTTC.

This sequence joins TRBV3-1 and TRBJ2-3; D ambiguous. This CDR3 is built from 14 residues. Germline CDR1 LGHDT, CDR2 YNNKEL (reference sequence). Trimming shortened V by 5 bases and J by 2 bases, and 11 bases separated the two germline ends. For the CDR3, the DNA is TGTGCCAGCAGCTCTTTAACCCACACAGATACGCAGTATTTT. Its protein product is CASSSLTHTDTQYF.

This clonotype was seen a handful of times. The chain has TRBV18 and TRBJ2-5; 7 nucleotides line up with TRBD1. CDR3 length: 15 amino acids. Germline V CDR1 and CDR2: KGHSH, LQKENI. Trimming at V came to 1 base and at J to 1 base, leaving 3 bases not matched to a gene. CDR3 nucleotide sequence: TGTGCCAGCTCACCACGGGCAGGGGGCCAAGAGACCCAGTACTTC. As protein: CASSPRAGGQETQYF.

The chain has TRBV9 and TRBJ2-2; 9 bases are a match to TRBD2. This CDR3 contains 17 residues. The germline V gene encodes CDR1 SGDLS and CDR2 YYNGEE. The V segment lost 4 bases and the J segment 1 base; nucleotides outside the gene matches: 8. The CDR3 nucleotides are TGTGCCAGCAGCCCAGGGGCGGGAGGGATGAACACCGGGGAGCTGTTTTTT. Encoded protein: CASSPGAGGMNTGELFF. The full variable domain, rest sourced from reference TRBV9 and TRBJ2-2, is DSGVTQTPKHLITATGQRVTLRCSPRSGDLSVYWYQQSLDQGLQFLIQYYNGEERAKGNILERFSAQQFPDLHSELNLSSLELGDSALYFCASSPGAGGMNTGELFFGEGSRLTVL.

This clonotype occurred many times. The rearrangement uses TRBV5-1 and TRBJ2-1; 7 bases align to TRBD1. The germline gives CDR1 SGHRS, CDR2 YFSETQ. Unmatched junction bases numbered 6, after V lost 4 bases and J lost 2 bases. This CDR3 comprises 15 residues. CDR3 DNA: TGCGCCAGCAGCCCGCATCAGGGGGCCTACAATGAGCAGTTCTTC. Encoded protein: CASSPHQGAYNEQFF.

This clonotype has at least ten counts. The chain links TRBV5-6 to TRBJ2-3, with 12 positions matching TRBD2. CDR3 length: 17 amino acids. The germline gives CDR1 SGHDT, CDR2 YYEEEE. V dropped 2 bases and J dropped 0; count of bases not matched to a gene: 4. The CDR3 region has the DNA TGTGCCAGCAGCTTCCGGACTAGCGGGGCTAGCACAGATACGCAGTATTTT. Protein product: CASSFRTSGASTDTQYF.

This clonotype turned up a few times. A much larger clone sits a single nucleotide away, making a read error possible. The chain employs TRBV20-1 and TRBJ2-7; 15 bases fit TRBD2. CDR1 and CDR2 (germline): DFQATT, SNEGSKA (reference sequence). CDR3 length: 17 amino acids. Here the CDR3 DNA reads TGCTGTGCTCCAACGGGACTAGCGGGAGGCCCTCCTAACGAGCAGTACTTC. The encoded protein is CCAPTGLAGGPPNEQYF.

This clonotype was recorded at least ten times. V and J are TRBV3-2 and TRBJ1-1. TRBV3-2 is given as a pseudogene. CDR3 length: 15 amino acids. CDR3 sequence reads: CASSQRSRSNTEAFF. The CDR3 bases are TGTGCCAGCAGCCAGAGGTCCAGGTCGAACACTGAAGCTTTCTTT.

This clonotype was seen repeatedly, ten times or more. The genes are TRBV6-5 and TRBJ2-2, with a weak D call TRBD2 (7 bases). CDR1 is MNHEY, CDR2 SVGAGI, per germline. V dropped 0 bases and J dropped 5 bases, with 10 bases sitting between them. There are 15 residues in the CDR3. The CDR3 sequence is CASSYSKGGTGELFF. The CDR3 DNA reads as TGTGCCAGCAGTTACTCGAAGGGGGGGACCGGGGAGCTGTTTTTT.

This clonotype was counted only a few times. The CDR3 nucleotides read TGTGCCAGTAGTACTCTTTCCGGGAGGGATACGCAGTATTTT. Amino acid sequence: CASSTLSGRDTQYF. This chain uses TRBV19 with TRBJ2-3; 7 bases are shared with TRBD2. After removal of 4 bases from V and 6 bases from J, the junction contained 7 bases not matched to a gene. CDR3 length equals 14 residues. Germline loops: CDR1 LNHDA, CDR2 SQIVND (reference sequence).

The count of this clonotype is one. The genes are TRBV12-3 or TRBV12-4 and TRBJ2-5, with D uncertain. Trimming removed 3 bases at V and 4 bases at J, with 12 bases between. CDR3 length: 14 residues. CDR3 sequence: CASSFNGPGETQYF. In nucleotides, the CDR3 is TGTGCCAGCAGTTTCAACGGCCCAGGAGAGACCCAGTACTTC.

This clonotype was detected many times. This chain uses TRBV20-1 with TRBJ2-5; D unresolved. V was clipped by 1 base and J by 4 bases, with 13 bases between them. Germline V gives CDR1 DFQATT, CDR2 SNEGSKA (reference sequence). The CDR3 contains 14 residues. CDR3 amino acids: CSARVGRLRETQYF. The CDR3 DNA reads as TGCAGTGCTAGAGTTGGTCGCCTACGAGAGACCCAGTACTTC.

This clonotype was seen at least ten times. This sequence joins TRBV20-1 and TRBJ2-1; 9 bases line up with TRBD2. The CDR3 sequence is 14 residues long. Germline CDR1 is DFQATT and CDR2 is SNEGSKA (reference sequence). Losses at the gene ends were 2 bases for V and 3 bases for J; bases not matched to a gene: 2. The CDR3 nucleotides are TGCAGTGCTAGACTAGCGGGGTTCTACAATGAGCAGTTCTTC. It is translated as CSARLAGFYNEQFF.

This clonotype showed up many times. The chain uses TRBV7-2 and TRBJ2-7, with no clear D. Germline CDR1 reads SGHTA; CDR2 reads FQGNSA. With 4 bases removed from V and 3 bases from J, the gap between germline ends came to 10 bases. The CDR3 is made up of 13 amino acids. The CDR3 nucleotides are TGTGCCAGCAGCTCGAGTCGAAGCTACGAGCAGTACTTC. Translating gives CASSSSRSYEQYF. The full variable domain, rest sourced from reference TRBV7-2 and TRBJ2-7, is GAGVSQSPSNKVTEKGKDVELRCDPISGHTALYWYRQSLGQGLEFLIYFQGNSAPDKSGLPSDRFSAERTGGSVSTLTIQRTQQEDSAVYLCASSSSRSYEQYFGPGTRLTVT.

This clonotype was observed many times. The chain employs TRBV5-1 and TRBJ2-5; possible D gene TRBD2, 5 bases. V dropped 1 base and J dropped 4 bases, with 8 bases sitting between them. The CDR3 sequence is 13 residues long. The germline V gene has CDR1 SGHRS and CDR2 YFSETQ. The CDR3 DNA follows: TGCGCCAGCAGCTTGATCGCGGGAGAGACCCAGTACTTC. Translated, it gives CASSLIAGETQYF.

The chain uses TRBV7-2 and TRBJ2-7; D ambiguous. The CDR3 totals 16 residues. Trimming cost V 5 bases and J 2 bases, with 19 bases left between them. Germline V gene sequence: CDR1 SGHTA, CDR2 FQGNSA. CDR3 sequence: CASSAPKLTLTYEQYF. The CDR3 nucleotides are TGTGCCAGCAGCGCCCCGAAACTGACTCTTACCTACGAGCAGTACTTC.

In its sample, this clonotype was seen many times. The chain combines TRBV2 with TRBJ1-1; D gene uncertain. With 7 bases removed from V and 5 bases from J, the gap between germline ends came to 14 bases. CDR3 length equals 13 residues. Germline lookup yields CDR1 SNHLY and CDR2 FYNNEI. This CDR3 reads CASMFTGLTEAFF. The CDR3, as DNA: TGTGCCAGCATGTTCACCGGGCTAACTGAAGCTTTCTTT.

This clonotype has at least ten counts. This chain's CDR3 is CASSKGTGAIYGYTF. The CDR3 DNA is TGTGCCAGCAGTAAGGGGACAGGGGCAATTTATGGCTACACCTTC. The rearrangement links TRBV28 to TRBJ1-2; TRBD1 aligns across 10 bases. The germline V gene encodes CDR1 MDHEN and CDR2 SYDVKM. This CDR3 has 15 residues. J lost 5 bases, V lost 5 bases, and 8 bases had no gene match.

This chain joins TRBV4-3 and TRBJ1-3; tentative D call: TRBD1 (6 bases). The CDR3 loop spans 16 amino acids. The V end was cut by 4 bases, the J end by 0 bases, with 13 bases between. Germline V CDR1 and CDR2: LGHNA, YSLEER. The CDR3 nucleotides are TGCGCCAGCAGCCGACGGGGGGCCCTCTCTGGAAACACCATATATTTT. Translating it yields CASSRRGALSGNTIYF.

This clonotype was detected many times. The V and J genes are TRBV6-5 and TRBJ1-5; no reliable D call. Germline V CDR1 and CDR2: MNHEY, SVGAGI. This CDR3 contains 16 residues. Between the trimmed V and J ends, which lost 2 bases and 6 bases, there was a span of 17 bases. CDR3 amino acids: CASSYDGPGGSQPQHF. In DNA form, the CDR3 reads TGTGCCAGCAGTTACGACGGGCCAGGAGGGAGTCAGCCCCAGCATTTT.

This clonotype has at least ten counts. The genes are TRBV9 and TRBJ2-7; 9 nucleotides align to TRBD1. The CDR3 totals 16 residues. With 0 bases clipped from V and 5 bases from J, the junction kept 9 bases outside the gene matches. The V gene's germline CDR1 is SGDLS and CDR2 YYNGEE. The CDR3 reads CASSVGRTGVVNEQYF. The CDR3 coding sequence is TGTGCCAGCAGCGTAGGAAGGACAGGGGTCGTCAACGAGCAGTACTTC.

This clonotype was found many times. The chain's CDR3 is CSASVEANYGYTF. As DNA, the CDR3 is TGCAGTGCTAGCGTCGAGGCTAACTATGGCTACACCTTC. This chain links TRBV20-1 with TRBJ1-2; D is undetermined. The length of the CDR3 is 13 residues. From germline, CDR1 is DFQATT and CDR2 SNEGSKA (reference sequence). V dropped 3 bases and J dropped 0 bases, with 8 bases sitting between them.